These 15 T cell receptor beta chains share one sample of origin, sequenced in a study of blood T cell repertoires in COVID-19 (dated by TCRdb to the early 2020s). Receptors were amplified or captured by the immunoSEQ multiplex PCR assay. TCRdb provides this immuneACCESS table in a form limited to in-frame rearrangements. Some clones are lacking; in checked studies, under half of them reflect an unresolved V gene, and why the rest are absent is not known. The sample yields around 100,000 clones; over 75% were counted once. The top ten clones comprise more than 9.5% of the sample. Sequencing was carried out using peripheral blood. These receptors originate from a man aged 80 or over with acute or convalescent COVID-19.

The V and J genes are TRBV7-2 and TRBJ1-3; TRBD1 matches 7 bases. There are 15 residues in the CDR3. J lost 4 bases, V lost 0 bases, and 3 bases had no gene match. Per germline, CDR1 SGHTA and CDR2 FQGNSA. CDR3 amino acids: CASSLATGKGNTIYF. The CDR3 region has the DNA TGTGCCAGCAGCTTAGCGACAGGGAAGGGAAACACCATATATTTT.

V gene TRBV11-2 combines with J gene TRBJ2-1, with D maybe TRBD1 (5 bases). The ends were cut back, 5 bases at V and 9 bases at J, with 8 bases in the middle. Germline values: CDR1 SGHAT, CDR2 FQNNGV. The CDR3 totals 11 residues. This CDR3 is CASSRGAEQFF. CDR3 nucleotide sequence: TGTGCCAGCAGCCGTGGGGCTGAGCAGTTCTTC. Filled out from reference TRBV11-2 and TRBJ2-1, the complete variable domain reads EAGVAQSPRYKIIEKRQSVAFWCNPISGHATLYWYQQILGQGPKLLIQFQNNGVVDDSQLPKDRFSAERLKGVDSTLKIQPAKLEDSAVYLCASSRGAEQFFGPGTRLTVL.

The chain links TRBV18 to TRBJ1-5; a possible D gene is TRBD1 (5 bases). The germline CDR1 and CDR2 sequences are KGHSH and LQKENI. The CDR3 is 16 residues long. V was shortened by 3 bases and J by 4 bases, with 16 bases between the two germline ends. The CDR3 coding sequence is TGTGCCAGCTCACCGGGTCAGGGAGGCCAAAATCAGCCCCAGCATTTT. Translating gives CASSPGQGGQNQPQHF.

The chain joins TRBV3-1 (or the pseudogene TRBV3-2) to TRBJ2-5; 7 bases are shared with TRBD1. Germline assignment: CDR1 LGHDT and CDR2 YNNKEL (reference sequence). With 0 bases clipped from V and 4 bases from J, the junction kept 8 bases outside the gene matches. CDR3 size: 16 residues. CDR3 DNA sequence: TGTGCCAGCAGCCAAGACACAGGGGTTTCATTAGAGACCCAGTACTTC. Protein product: CASSQDTGVSLETQYF.

The V call is TRBV5-6, the J call TRBJ2-1; TRBD1 aligns across 9 bases. The CDR3 sequence is 14 residues long. CDR1 is SGHDT, CDR2 YYEEEE, per germline. With V trimmed by 4 bases and J by 7 bases, 6 bases remained unmatched. Written as DNA, the CDR3 is TGTGCCAGCAGCCTTCCGGGACAGGGTAATGAGCAGTTCTTC. Translating gives CASSLPGQGNEQFF.

The V gene is TRBV18, the J gene TRBJ2-7, with TRBD2 as a possible D gene (5 bases). Trimming took 2 bases from V and 3 from J, leaving 8 bases between them. There are 13 residues in the CDR3. The germline gives CDR1 KGHSH, CDR2 LQKENI. Here the CDR3 reads CASSPSGNYEQYF. DNA of the CDR3: TGTGCCAGCTCACCATCGGGGAACTACGAGCAGTACTTC.

The rearrangement joins TRBV6-5 to TRBJ2-5, with TRBD2 matching 11 bases. This CDR3 has 15 amino acids. V was clipped by 6 bases and J by 5 bases; unmatched bases: 8. Germline-derived CDR1 and CDR2 are MNHEY and SVGAGI. In nucleotides, the CDR3 is TGTGCCAGCAGCAGACCTAGCGGGGGGATGGAGACCCAGTACTTC. It yields the protein CASSRPSGGMETQYF.

This chain links TRBV6-5 with TRBJ2-3; TRBD1 matches at 10 bases. V dropped 7 bases and J dropped 3; count of bases not matched to a gene: 7. The CDR3 covers 15 residues. Germline V gene data show CDR1 as MNHEY and CDR2 as SVGAGI. CDR3 bases: TGTGCCAGCAAGGACAGGGGGTCCGAGACAGATACGCAGTATTTT. Translated: CASKDRGSETDTQYF.

This chain connects TRBV13 to TRBJ2-7, with 10 bases fitting TRBD1. J was trimmed by 5 bases and V by 4 bases; bases with no gene match: 8. Germline CDR1 is PRHDT and CDR2 is FYEKMQ (reference sequence). The CDR3 is 15 residues long. The CDR3 sequence is CASSSSGQGSNEQYF. Written as DNA, the CDR3 is TGTGCCAGCAGCTCGTCGGGACAGGGGTCCAACGAGCAGTACTTC.

The chain couples TRBV5-1 to TRBJ1-1, with D perhaps TRBD1 (5 bases). CDR1 SGHRS and CDR2 YFSETQ come from the germline V gene. The CDR3 has 12 residues. Trimming pared 4 bases from V and 6 bases from J, leaving 10 bases between. In nucleotides, the CDR3 is TGCGCCAGCAGCGCAGGGTTTGCTGAAGCTTTCTTT. Encoded protein: CASSAGFAEAFF.

J is TRBJ2-1 and V is TRBV5-1, with TRBD2 matching over 11 bases. This CDR3 contains 16 residues. V dropped 4 bases and J dropped 6; count of bases not matched to a gene: 9. Germline CDR1 and CDR2: SGHRS and YFSETQ. CDR3 in DNA: TGCGCCAGCAGCGCACCGGGACTAGCGGCAGTCAATGAGCAGTTCTTC. It translates to CASSAPGLAAVNEQFF.

The chain uses TRBV18 and TRBJ1-2; TRBD1 might be the D (5 bases). The CDR3 runs to 13 residues. V was cut by 2 bases and J by 6 bases, with 10 bases left in between. Germline-derived CDR1 and CDR2 are KGHSH and LQKENI. The CDR3 bases are TGTGCCAGCTCACCAGGGGCCAGTCATGGCTACACCTTC. The encoded protein is CASSPGASHGYTF. The full variable domain, rest sourced from reference TRBV18 and TRBJ1-2, is NAGVMQNPRHLVRRRGQEARLRCSPMKGHSHVYWYRQLPEEGLKFMVYLQKENIIDESGMPKERFSAEFPKEGPSILRIQQVVRGDSAAYFCASSPGASHGYTFGSGTRLTVV.

The chain combines TRBV29-1 with TRBJ2-4; weak D call: TRBD1 (6 bases). Germline CDR1 is SQVTM and CDR2 is ANQGSEA. Trimming shortened V by 1 base and J by 6 bases, and 13 bases separated the two germline ends. This CDR3 has 14 residues. The CDR3 sequence is CSVEVVGAGNIQYF. The CDR3 DNA sequence: TGCAGCGTTGAAGTCGTGGGGGCGGGAAACATTCAGTACTTC.

This clone is a singleton in its sample. V is TRBV14 and J is TRBJ2-1, with 7 bases aligning to TRBD2. The length of the CDR3 is 15 residues. V dropped 0 bases and J dropped 4; count of bases not matched to a gene: 3. CDR1 is SGHDN, CDR2 FVKESK, per germline. CDR3 protein: CASSQDAAGYNEQFF. The DNA for the CDR3 is TGTGCCAGCAGCCAAGACGCAGCGGGGTACAATGAGCAGTTCTTC.

DNA for the CDR3: TGTGCCAGCAGCCTGACTAGCGGGGACTCCTACAATGAGCAGTTCTTC. Amino acids: CASSLTSGDSYNEQFF. The J gene is TRBJ2-1, the V gene TRBV9, with 11 bases matching TRBD2. The CDR3 length is 16 residues. The germline V gene has CDR1 SGDLS and CDR2 YYNGEE. V gave up 4 bases and J gave up 0 bases; unmatched junction bases: 3. The full variable domain, completed using reference TRBV9 and TRBJ2-1, is DSGVTQTPKHLITATGQRVTLRCSPRSGDLSVYWYQQSLDQGLQFLIQYYNGEERAKGNILERFSAQQFPDLHSELNLSSLELGDSALYFCASSLTSGDSYNEQFFGPGTRLTVL.